This entry concerns a single TCR beta chain. Antigen: not known. The V gene's germline CDR1 is SGHTS and CDR2 YDEGEE. This CDR3 region has 14 residues. V shed 1 base, J shed 2 bases, and the junction held 0 bases outside the gene matches. The entry originates in a study of cytomegalovirus exposure and HLA in healthy donors. Study-wide results and caveats: In a later analysis, a missense DCLRE1C variant was linked to TCR beta V- and J-gene trimming.

PCR was performed using 60 Vbeta and 13 Jbeta primers. Sequencing used immunoSEQ multiplex PCR; TCRdb keeps in-frame clones, though not all of them. The sample records about 130,000 clones, approximately 85% being singletons. Sequenced sample: PBMCs. The clonotype originates from a boy aged 5-17 years in good health and CMV-seronegative. The chain uses TRBV5-8 and TRBJ1-5; 7 nucleotides agree with TRBD1. CDR3 DNA: TGTGCCAGCAGCTTGACAGGGGGCAATCAGCCCCAGCATTTT. It codes for CASSLTGGNQPQHF.